This T cell receptor beta chain is drawn from a study of T cell responses to AZD1222 COVID-19 vaccine. CDR1 and CDR2 from the germline V gene are SGHDT and YYEEEE. V lost 4 bases and J 1 base, leaving 10 bases between the germline ends. The CDR3 sequence is 14 residues long. Concerning this clone: Its target is unknown.

TCRdb's table, derived via immunoSEQ multiplex PCR, lists solely in-frame clones and lacks some. In the table there are 100,000 to 150,000 clones, 90% of which are singletons. Study-level findings and limits: The span of vaccine-associated CD4 TCRs extended across spike, with dominance at 160-218 and 743-854. Possibly, clonal diversity was underestimated; donors were largely white British and included more females. Spike-specific TCR breadth and depth both grew after two AZD1222 doses.

The chain carries TRBV5-6 and TRBJ2-3, with a tentative D call TRBD1 (6 bases). The sequences come from peripheral blood, collected on day 0 of MenACWY control vaccination. This receptor was taken from an adult in good health. CDR3 sequence (DNA): TGTGCCAGCAGCCCAGGGGTTGGCACAGATACGCAGTATTTT. It encodes CASSPGVGTDTQYF.